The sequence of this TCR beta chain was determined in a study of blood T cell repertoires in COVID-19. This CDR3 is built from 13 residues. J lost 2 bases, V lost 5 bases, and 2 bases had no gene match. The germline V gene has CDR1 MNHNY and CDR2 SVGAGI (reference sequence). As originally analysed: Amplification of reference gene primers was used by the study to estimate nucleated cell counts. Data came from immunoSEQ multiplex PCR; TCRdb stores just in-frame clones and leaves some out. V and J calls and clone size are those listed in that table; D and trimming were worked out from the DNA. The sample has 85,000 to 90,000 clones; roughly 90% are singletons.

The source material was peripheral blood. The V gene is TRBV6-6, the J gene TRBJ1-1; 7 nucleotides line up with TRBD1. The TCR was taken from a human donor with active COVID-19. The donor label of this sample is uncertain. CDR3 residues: CASSGTVNTEAFF. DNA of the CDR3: TGTGCCAGCAGTGGGACAGTCAACACTGAAGCTTTCTTT.